These 8 T cell receptor beta chains originate from one sample sequenced in a study of high-grade serous ovarian cancer treatment subgroups. Method: immunoSEQ multiplex PCR; TCRdb's copy keeps in-frame clones and lacks some. The top ten clones hold about 6.5% of a sample with about 18,000 clones, around 80% of them seen once. The tumor samples were collected prior to definitive surgery or chemotherapy. Source material: tumor tissue. These receptor sequences come from a human donor with high-grade serous ovarian cancer.

The chain recombines TRBV19 with TRBJ2-3; 14 bases fit TRBD2. V was clipped by 5 bases and J by 4 bases; unmatched bases: 11. The CDR3 runs to 18 residues. CDR1 and CDR2 from the germline V gene are LNHDA and SQIVND (reference sequence). This CDR3 is CASSRPGTSGRKADTQYF. The CDR3 bases are TGTGCCAGTAGTCGTCCGGGGACTAGCGGGAGAAAGGCAGATACGCAGTATTTT.

This chain connects TRBV6-5 to TRBJ1-5; 7 bases line up with TRBD1. The V and J ends lost 7 bases and 5 bases, in that order; junction bases with no gene match: 5. The CDR3 consists of 13 residues. Germline V gene sequence: CDR1 MNHEY, CDR2 SVGAGI. CDR3 DNA sequence: TGTGCCAGCACTTTAACAGGGGATCAGCCCCAGCATTTT. Its translation: CASTLTGDQPQHF.

The rearrangement links TRBV19 to TRBJ2-1; no firm D call. Germline loops: CDR1 LNHDA, CDR2 SQIVND (reference sequence). CDR3 length: 14 residues. Deletions cut 3 bases from V and 6 bases from J, with 12 bases between. The CDR3: CASSIEARSNEQFF. Here the CDR3 DNA reads TGTGCCAGTAGTATTGAGGCTAGAAGCAATGAGCAGTTCTTC.

The chain joins TRBV4-3 to TRBJ1-3, with D hard to call. The germline V gene has CDR1 LGHNA and CDR2 YSLEER. Trimming shortened V by 0 bases and J by 2 bases, and 14 bases separated the two germline ends. CDR3 length equals 17 residues. The CDR3 protein is CASSQDRLGSPGNTIYF. The CDR3 DNA sequence: TGCGCCAGCAGCCAAGATAGGTTAGGCTCCCCTGGAAACACCATATATTTT.

The chain combines TRBV5-4 with TRBJ2-5; 10 positions agree with TRBD2. The CDR3 sequence is 15 residues long. CDR1 is SGHNT and CDR2 is YYREEE in the germline V gene (reference sequence). V shed 3 bases and J 5 bases; nucleotides not matched to a gene: 7. The CDR3 is CASSSSLAGVETQYF. The CDR3 DNA is TGTGCCAGCAGCTCTTCTCTAGCGGGAGTCGAGACCCAGTACTTC.

V gene TRBV5-4 combines with J gene TRBJ2-1, with 10 bases identical to TRBD2. The CDR3 is made up of 17 amino acids. V lost 2 bases and J lost 3; bases outside the gene matches: 8. Looked up from germline, CDR1 is SGHNT and CDR2 is YYREEE (reference sequence). In nucleotides, the CDR3 is TGTGCCAGCAGCTTATCCCGGACTAGCGGTAACTACAATGAGCAGTTCTTC. Translated: CASSLSRTSGNYNEQFF.

The chain is built from TRBV6-1 and TRBJ1-2, with 7 bases matching TRBD1. J was trimmed by 4 bases and V by 7 bases; bases with no gene match: 9. The germline gives CDR1 MNHNS, CDR2 SASEGT. The CDR3 spans 14 residues. CDR3 nucleotide sequence: TGTGCCAGCACCCCCGGGACAGCCTCCTATGGCTACACCTTC. Amino acids: CASTPGTASYGYTF.

The chain has TRBV6-1 and TRBJ2-7, with D possibly being TRBD2 (6 bases). The V and J ends lost 5 bases and 3 bases respectively, with 14 bases between them. The CDR3 covers 14 residues. The germline CDR1 and CDR2 sequences are MNHNS and SASEGT. As DNA, the CDR3 is TGTGCCAGCAGTCCGGGACTTCAGTACTACGAGCAGTACTTC. It yields the protein CASSPGLQYYEQYF.